This T cell receptor (beta chain) was observed in a study of blood T cell repertoires in COVID-19. Study details: Italy, Spain and the United States were the sources of the convalescent and acute COVID-19 samples. T cells, B-cell-depleted T cells, or PBMCs provided the cDNA or gDNA that served as material.

In the original analysis: Researchers report that nucleated cell counts were estimated from reference gene primer amplification. This table comes from immunoSEQ multiplex PCR, and its TCRdb copy is limited to in-frame clones, with some not included. The V and J calls and the clone size are those of that table, but D and trimming were determined from the DNA. In the table there are hundreds of thousands of clones, around 81% of which are singletons. CDR3 length: 15 residues. Germline V gene data show CDR1 as MNHNS and CDR2 as SASEGT. With V trimmed by 3 bases and J by 5 bases, 2 bases remained unmatched.

The sample comprised peripheral blood. The origin of this receptor is a woman of 80 years or more with COVID-19, enrolled during active disease. This sequence joins TRBV6-1 and TRBJ1-6; the match to TRBD1 covers 9 bases. The CDR3, as DNA: TGTGCCAGCAGTGAGGGGGACAGGGATAATTCACCCCTCCACTTT. Protein sequence: CASSEGDRDNSPLHF.